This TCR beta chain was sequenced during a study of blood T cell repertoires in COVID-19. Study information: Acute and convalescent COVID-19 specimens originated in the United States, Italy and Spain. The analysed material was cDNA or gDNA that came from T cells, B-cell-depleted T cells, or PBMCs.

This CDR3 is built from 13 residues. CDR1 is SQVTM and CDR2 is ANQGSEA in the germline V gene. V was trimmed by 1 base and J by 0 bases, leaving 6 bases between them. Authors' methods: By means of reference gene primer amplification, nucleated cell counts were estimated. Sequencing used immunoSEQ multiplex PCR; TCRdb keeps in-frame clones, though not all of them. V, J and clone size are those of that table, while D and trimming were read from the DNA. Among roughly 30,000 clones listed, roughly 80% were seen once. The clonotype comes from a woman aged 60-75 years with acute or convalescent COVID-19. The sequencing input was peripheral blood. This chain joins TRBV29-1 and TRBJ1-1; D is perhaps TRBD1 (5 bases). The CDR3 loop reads CSVEAGLNTEAFF. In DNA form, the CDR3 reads TGCAGCGTTGAAGCAGGGTTGAACACTGAAGCTTTCTTT. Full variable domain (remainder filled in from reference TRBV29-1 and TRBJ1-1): SAVISQKPSRDICQRGTSLTIQCQVDSQVTMMFWYRQQPGQSLTLIATANQGSEATYESGFVIDKFPISRPNLTFSTLTVSNMSPEDSSIYLCSVEAGLNTEAFFGQGTRLTVV.